This entry is about one T cell receptor (beta chain). Antigen specificity is unknown. The sample belongs to a study of cytomegalovirus exposure and HLA in healthy donors. Study conclusions and caveats: Diagnosis of cytomegalovirus status made by the classifier reportedly showed high specificity and sensitivity. Rare sequences made up most TCRs, while some public TCRs were found in many donors. Cytomegalovirus association was assigned to more than 150 TCR beta chains.

The 120-subject validation cohort, separate from the roughly 700-subject first cohort, included the donors. Libraries were prepared by immunoSEQ multiplex PCR; TCRdb keeps only in-frame clonotypes and omits some of them. The sample consists of 75,000 to 90,000 clones, roughly 95% of them appearing once. Input material: PBMCs. The sequence derives from a man aged 18 to 35 in good health and CMV-seropositive.

The CDR3 region is CASSLSTAGFQETQYF. CDR3 in DNA: TGTGCCAGCAGCTTAAGTACTGCAGGATTCCAAGAGACCCAGTACTTC. The chain links TRBV7-2 to TRBJ2-5; D gene uncertain. The CDR3 covers 16 residues. Between the trimmed V and J ends, which lost 2 bases and 1 base, there was a span of 14 bases. In germline, CDR1 is SGHTA, CDR2 FQGNSA.